The present T cell receptor beta chain was sequenced within a study of graft-versus-host responses after intestinal transplantation (dated by TCRdb to the early 2020s). Looking at the study overall: Recipients received multivisceral, liver-intestinal, or isolated intestinal transplants. A peak of at least 4% donor T cells among recipient peripheral blood mononuclear cells was the definition used for donor T cell macrochimerism. After intestinal transplantation, graft-versus-host and host-versus-graft alloreactive T cell clones in the graft, circulation and bone marrow were tracked using bulk TCR-beta CDR3 sequencing. To identify alloreactive clones, pre-transplant mixed lymphocyte reaction products were sequenced and compared with unstimulated pre-transplant donor and recipient T cells. The cohort enrolled 24 intestinal transplant recipients including one retransplant, and 3 patients lacking pretransplant specimens were excluded. Anti-thymocyte globulin induction was given to all recipients, followed by maintenance tacrolimus and steroids for two to four years. Rather than going through the commercial service, samples from three later patients were sequenced in-house on an Illumina MiSeq and processed with MiXCR. Results the study describes overall, beyond this receptor: GvH clones were detected in recipient bone marrow, and some appeared earlier in ileal mucosa or blood, consistent with an intestinal mucosal origin. In the allografts of patients with donor T cell macrochimerism, GvH to HvG T cell clonal ratios were high. Conclusions were limited by the relatively low number and heterogeneity of intestinal transplant patients. Early after transplant, peak levels of circulating GvH clones were associated with declines in HvG clones.

There are 14 amino acids in the CDR3, from cysteine to phenylalanine inclusive. Solely the CDR3 DNA is kept, with 42 bases framed from the first base. Taken from the germline V gene (reference sequence), the CDR1 and CDR2 loops are MNHEY and SMNVEV. V trim: 0 bases; J trim: 4 bases; unmatched bases: 0. The sample's time point label, decoded: cells obtained before transplantation from donor or recipient. In mixed lymphocyte reactions, roughly 200,000 CFSE-labeled pre-transplant responders were plated with roughly 200,000 irradiated violet-dye-labeled stimulators and cultured for about six days. After the mixed lymphocyte reaction, proliferating CD3+CD4+CFSE-low and CD3+CD8+CFSE-low responder cells were FACS-sorted on a BD Influx sorter. This clone was counted only a few times. Base qualities were left out, and no much larger clone turns up one base away. The library was produced with the immunoSEQ multiplex PCR assay. For most patients, genomic DNA was isolated with the Qiagen DNeasy Blood and Tissue Kit and shipped frozen to Adaptive Biotechnologies for TCR sequencing. For most patients, high-throughput TCR-beta CDR3 sequencing of genomic DNA was performed by Adaptive Biotechnologies. As for the authors' bioinformatics: Adaptive's ImmunoSEQ software was the source of the TCR sequencing data for 15 to 20 patients, while a few other patients were processed with MiXCR and VDJtools. To correct CD4 versus CD8 sorting errors, any sequence found in both subsets at a frequency ratio below 5:1 was removed. CDR3 nucleotide sequences shared by donor and recipient were removed because the origin of these sequences could not be assigned. At least 2-fold expansion over unstimulated cells and a minimum CFSE-low frequency of 0.002% (template counts) or 0.001% (read counts) were required for clones to be classified as alloreactive. Clones detected in sequenced pre-transplant spleen, lymph node, or MLR CFSE-low populations of the donor or recipient were defined as mappable. The cumulative frequency of alloreactive clones was calculated as a percentage of all sequences, weighted by copy number. The clones in this table, taken by TCRdb from immuneACCESS, are in-frame only. Not every clone is retained; where verified, under half of the shortfall comes from an unresolved V gene, and the cause of the rest is unknown. D and trimming were read from the DNA, whereas the V and J calls and clone size are those reported in that table. This sample is represented by 20,000 to 25,000 clones; about 33% of them were singletons. Roughly 10% of the sample goes to the ten largest clones.

Sequenced here: alloreactive CD8+ T cells from a mixed lymphocyte reaction culture, sampled before intestinal transplant. The sample's cell subset or site, from its label and the paper: CFSE-low proliferating T cells sorted from approximately 6-day pre-transplant mixed lymphocyte reaction (GvH or HvG direction). The chain uses TRBV27 and TRBJ2-7, and TRBD1 aligns with 10 junction nucleotides. The receptor's source is a human patient who received an intestinal transplant. In nucleotide form, the sequence is TGTGCCAGCAGTTTATCGGACAGGGGGTACGAGCAGTACTTC. It translates as CASSLSDRGYEQYF.